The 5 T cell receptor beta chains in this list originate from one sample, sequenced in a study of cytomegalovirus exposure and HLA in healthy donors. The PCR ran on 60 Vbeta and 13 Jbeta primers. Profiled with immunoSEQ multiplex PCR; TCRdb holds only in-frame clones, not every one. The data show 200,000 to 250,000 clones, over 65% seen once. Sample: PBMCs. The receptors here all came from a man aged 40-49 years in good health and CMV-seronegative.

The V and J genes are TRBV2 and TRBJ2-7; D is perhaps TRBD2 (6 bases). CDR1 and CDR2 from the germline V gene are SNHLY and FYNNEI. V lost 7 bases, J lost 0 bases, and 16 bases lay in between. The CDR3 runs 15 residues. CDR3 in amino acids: CASTQSPGGSYEQYF. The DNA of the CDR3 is TGTGCCAGCACTCAGTCCCCCGGGGGCTCCTACGAGCAGTACTTC.

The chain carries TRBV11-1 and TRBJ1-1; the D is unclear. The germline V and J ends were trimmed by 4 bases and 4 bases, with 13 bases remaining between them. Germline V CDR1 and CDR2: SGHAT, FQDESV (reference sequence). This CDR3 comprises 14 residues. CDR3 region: CASSSPSPGTEAFF. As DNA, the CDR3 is TGTGCCAGCAGCTCGCCTAGTCCTGGCACTGAAGCTTTCTTT.

As DNA, the CDR3 is TGTGCCAGCAGTGGAACAGGGTTCAATCAGCCCCAGCATTTT. Translated: CASSGTGFNQPQHF. The chain joins TRBV25-1 to TRBJ1-5, with D possibly TRBD1 on 6 matching bases. Germline V gene data show CDR1 as MGHDK and CDR2 as SYGVNS. The germline V and J ends were trimmed by 4 bases and 3 bases, with 10 bases remaining between them. The CDR3 sequence is 14 residues long.

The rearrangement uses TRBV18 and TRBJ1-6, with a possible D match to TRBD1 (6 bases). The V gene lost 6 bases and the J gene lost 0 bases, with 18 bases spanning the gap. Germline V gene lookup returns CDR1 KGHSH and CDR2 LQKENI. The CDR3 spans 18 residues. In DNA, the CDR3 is TGTGCCAGCTCCGAGACAGGACGTCAGAGCTCCTATAATTCACCCCTCCACTTT. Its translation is CASSETGRQSSYNSPLHF.

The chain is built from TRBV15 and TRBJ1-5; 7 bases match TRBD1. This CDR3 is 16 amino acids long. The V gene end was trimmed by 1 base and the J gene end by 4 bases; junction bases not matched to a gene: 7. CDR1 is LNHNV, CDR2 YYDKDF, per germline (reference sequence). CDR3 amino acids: CATSRGAGGRNQPQHF. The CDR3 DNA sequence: TGTGCCACCAGCAGAGGGGCAGGGGGAAGGAATCAGCCCCAGCATTTT.